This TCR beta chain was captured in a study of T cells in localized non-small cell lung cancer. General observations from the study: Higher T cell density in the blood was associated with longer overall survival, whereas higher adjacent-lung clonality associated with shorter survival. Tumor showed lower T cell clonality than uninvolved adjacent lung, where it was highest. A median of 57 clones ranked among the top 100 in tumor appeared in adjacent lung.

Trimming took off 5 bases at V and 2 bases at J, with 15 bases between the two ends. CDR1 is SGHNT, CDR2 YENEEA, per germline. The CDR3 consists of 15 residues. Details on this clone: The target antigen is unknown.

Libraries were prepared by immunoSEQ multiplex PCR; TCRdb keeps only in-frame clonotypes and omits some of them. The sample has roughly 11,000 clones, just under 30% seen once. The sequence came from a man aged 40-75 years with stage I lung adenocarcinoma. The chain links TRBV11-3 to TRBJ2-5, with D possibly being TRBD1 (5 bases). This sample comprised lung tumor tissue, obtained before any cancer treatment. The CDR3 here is CASSQLWGDQETQYF. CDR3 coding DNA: TGTGCCAGCAGCCAACTGTGGGGCGATCAAGAGACCCAGTACTTC.